The 25 T cell receptor beta chains below all came from one sample that was sequenced in a study of OX40 agonist ivuxolimab in advanced cancers. This table comes from immunoSEQ multiplex PCR, and its TCRdb copy is limited to in-frame clones, with some not included. The table includes about 38,000 clones, roughly nine tenths detected once. The specimen comprised CD4+ or CD8+ T cells sorted from blood, sampled in a trial of the OX40 agonist ivuxolimab. All receptors derive from an adult with an advanced solid tumor such as melanoma, head and neck, liver or kidney cancer.

V usage is TRBV9 and J usage is TRBJ2-3; possible D gene TRBD2, 6 bases. The CDR3 sequence is 16 residues long. Trimming pared 3 bases from V and 3 bases from J, leaving 17 bases between. Per germline, CDR1 SGDLS and CDR2 YYNGEE. For the CDR3, the DNA is TGTGCCAGCAGCGCTGTTTGGAGGGGAGAGACAGATACGCAGTATTTT. It encodes CASSAVWRGETDTQYF.

The V call is TRBV9, the J call TRBJ2-2, with 11 positions matching TRBD1. CDR3 length: 16 residues. The J segment lost 1 base and the V segment lost 3 bases, leaving 2 bases of the junction unmatched. Germline V gene sequence: CDR1 SGDLS, CDR2 YYNGEE. The CDR3 region has the DNA TGTGCCAGCAGCGGGACAGGGGGCGAGAACACCGGGGAGCTGTTTTTT. Amino acid sequence: CASSGTGGENTGELFF.

The chain employs TRBV5-6 and TRBJ2-7; 8 bases match TRBD1. Germline assignment: CDR1 SGHDT and CDR2 YYEEEE. The CDR3 consists of 13 residues. J was trimmed by 5 bases and V by 5 bases; bases with no gene match: 6. In nucleotides, the CDR3 is TGTGCCAGCAGGGCCCAGGGGGCCAACGAGCAGTACTTC. Translation gives CASRAQGANEQYF.

The table lists this clone with a count of one. The rearrangement joins TRBV9 to TRBJ2-3; D is possibly TRBD1 (6 bases). Deletions cut 4 bases from V and 2 bases from J, with 20 bases between. Germline V CDR1 and CDR2: SGDLS, YYNGEE. The CDR3 sequence is 17 residues long. The CDR3, as DNA: TGTGCCAGCAGCCCGGCGTGGGGGCGCTTAAACACAGATACGCAGTATTTT. This gives the protein CASSPAWGRLNTDTQYF. Filled out from reference TRBV9 and TRBJ2-3, the complete variable domain reads DSGVTQTPKHLITATGQRVTLRCSPRSGDLSVYWYQQSLDQGLQFLIQYYNGEERAKGNILERFSAQQFPDLHSELNLSSLELGDSALYFCASSPAWGRLNTDTQYFGPGTRLTVL.

The V call is TRBV5-4, the J call TRBJ2-7, with 8 positions matching TRBD2. In germline, CDR1 is SGHNT, CDR2 YYREEE (reference sequence). Germline trimming cut 2 bases from V and 4 bases from J; bases unmatched to any gene: 5. This CDR3 comprises 14 residues. CDR3 residues: CASSLTGGAYEQYF. The CDR3 nucleotides are TGTGCCAGCAGCTTAACGGGAGGGGCGTACGAGCAGTACTTC.

The rearrangement joins TRBV27 to TRBJ1-2, with a possible D match to TRBD1 (5 bases). The CDR3 is 13 amino acids. V was clipped by 2 bases and J by 6 bases, with 10 bases between them. Germline CDR1 reads MNHEY; CDR2 reads SMNVEV (reference sequence). The DNA of the CDR3 is TGTGCCAGCAGTTTAACAGGCATGGATGGCTACACCTTC. Residues: CASSLTGMDGYTF.

The chain recombines TRBV4-1 with TRBJ2-7; D is perhaps TRBD2 (6 bases). Trimming stripped 1 base from V and 2 bases from J, with 12 bases between. The germline V gene has CDR1 MGHRA and CDR2 YSYEKL. The CDR3 length is 15 residues. In DNA, the CDR3 is TGCGCCAGCAGCCAAGTGGAGGGAAAGGCCTACGAGCAGTACTTC. This codes for CASSQVEGKAYEQYF.

This chain connects TRBV6-5 to TRBJ1-2; the D gene is possibly TRBD1 (6 bases). The germline CDR1 and CDR2 sequences are MNHEY and SVGAGI. Deletions cut 2 bases from V and 2 bases from J, with 9 bases between. The CDR3 length is 14 residues. CDR3 nucleotide sequence: TGTGCCAGCAGTTACCTGGGGACAAACTATGGCTACACCTTC. This translates into CASSYLGTNYGYTF.

The rearrangement links TRBV7-9 to TRBJ2-5, with D possibly being TRBD1 (6 bases). Judging by the DNA end, TRBJ2-7 fits better; the J call may be wrong. The CDR3 spans 11 residues. The germline CDR1 and CDR2 sequences are SEHNR and FQNEAQ (reference sequence). CDR3 amino acids: CASTQGYEQYF. In DNA form, the CDR3 reads TGTGCCAGCACCCAGGGGTACGAGCAGTACTTC.

The rearrangement links TRBV7-9 to TRBJ2-1, with TRBD2 matching over 8 bases. The CDR3 runs to 16 residues. The trim removed 1 base at V and 8 bases at J, leaving 10 bases unmatched. Germline CDR1 SEHNR, CDR2 FQNEAQ (reference sequence). This CDR3 is CASSLDAGGVSDEQFF. In nucleotides, the CDR3 is TGTGCCAGCAGCTTAGATGCCGGGGGGGTATCGGATGAGCAGTTCTTC.

On this clone: At one end the junction does not follow the germline gene, possibly because of a read error. The chain recombines TRBV5-4 with TRBJ2-1; 10 positions agree with TRBD1. The CDR3 loop spans 12 amino acids. CDR1 SGHNT and CDR2 YYREEE come from the germline V gene (reference sequence). Here the CDR3 reads CASSYGQGEPFF. As DNA, the CDR3 is TGTGCCAGCAGCTACGGACAGGGGGAGCCGTTCTTC. The full variable domain, its missing parts supplied by reference TRBV5-4 and TRBJ2-1, is ETGVTQSPTHLIKTRGQQVTLRCSSQSGHNTVSWYQQALGQGPQFIFQYYREEENGRGNFPPRFSGLQFPNYSSELNVNALELDDSALYLCASSYGQGEPFFGPGTRLTVL.

V and J are TRBV28 and TRBJ1-2; 8 bases match TRBD1. The CDR3 is 15 residues long. Trimming at V came to 1 base and at J to 4 bases, leaving 5 bases not matched to a gene. Looked up from germline, CDR1 is MDHEN and CDR2 is SYDVKM. The CDR3 sequence: CASSLFQGAGYGYTF. Here the CDR3 DNA reads TGTGCCAGCAGTTTATTTCAGGGGGCTGGCTATGGCTACACCTTC.

The rearrangement uses TRBV18 and TRBJ2-7; 9 bases are shared with TRBD1. Germline V CDR1 and CDR2: KGHSH, LQKENI. The CDR3 covers 16 residues. V shed 4 bases and J 4 bases; nucleotides not matched to a gene: 11. CDR3 loop: CASSLQSGTGNYEQYF. CDR3 sequence (DNA): TGTGCCAGCTCACTTCAATCCGGGACAGGGAATTACGAGCAGTACTTC.

This chain joins TRBV7-9 and TRBJ1-3, with 9 bases that match TRBD1. Germline CDR1 and CDR2: SEHNR and FQNEAQ (reference sequence). The CDR3 totals 19 residues. The V gene end was trimmed by 0 bases and the J gene end by 0 bases; junction bases not matched to a gene: 9. This CDR3 is CASSLALGQGPYSGNTIYF. In DNA form, the CDR3 reads TGTGCCAGCAGCTTAGCGTTGGGACAGGGACCCTACTCTGGAAACACCATATATTTT.

J is TRBJ2-1 and V is TRBV7-9; 9 bases map to TRBD1. Germline V gene sequence: CDR1 SEHNR, CDR2 FQNEAQ (reference sequence). The CDR3 is 14 amino acids. With 6 bases clipped from V and 8 bases from J, the junction kept 8 bases outside the gene matches. Here the CDR3 reads CASRPPGTGYEQFF. In DNA, the CDR3 is TGTGCCAGCAGACCCCCCGGGACAGGGTATGAGCAGTTCTTC.

The V gene is TRBV27, the J gene TRBJ2-3; 9 positions agree with TRBD2. Germline V gives CDR1 MNHEY, CDR2 SMNVEV (reference sequence). The CDR3 runs to 15 residues. J gave up 2 bases and V 4 bases, and 4 bases lay outside the gene matches. The CDR3 here is CASSSSGEPTDTQYF. CDR3 nucleotide sequence: TGTGCCAGCAGTTCTAGCGGGGAGCCCACAGATACGCAGTATTTT.

The gene calls are TRBV27 and TRBJ1-1; D remains ambiguous. In germline, CDR1 is MNHEY, CDR2 SMNVEV (reference sequence). V was pared by 5 bases and J by 4 bases, with 14 bases between. This CDR3 region has 14 residues. The CDR3 DNA follows: TGTGCCAGCAGTCTGAATCGGGGATTCACTGAAGCTTTCTTT. Protein sequence: CASSLNRGFTEAFF.

This clone was recorded only once. The chain is built from TRBV29-1 and TRBJ1-1, with unresolved D. The CDR3 consists of 11 residues. V was pared by 7 bases and J by 2 bases, with 8 bases between. Germline V gives CDR1 SQVTM, CDR2 ANQGSEA. CDR3 amino acids: CSAPSNTEAFF. The CDR3 DNA follows: TGCAGCGCCCCTAGTAACACTGAAGCTTTCTTT.

The V gene is TRBV27, the J gene TRBJ1-2; no definite D call. The germline V gene encodes CDR1 MNHEY and CDR2 SMNVEV (reference sequence). The V end lost 1 base, the J end lost 3 bases, and 15 bases lay between the germline ends. CDR3 length equals 16 residues. CDR3 region: CASSLFRVDDDYGYTF. The CDR3 region has the DNA TGTGCCAGCAGTTTATTCCGTGTCGATGACGACTATGGCTACACCTTC.

This clone has just one count. The chain carries TRBV20-1 and TRBJ2-7; D gene unclear. Trimming took 2 bases from V and 1 from J, leaving 3 bases between them. The CDR3 extends over 11 amino acids. CDR1 DFQATT and CDR2 SNEGSKA come from the germline V gene (reference sequence). CDR3 residues: CSARPSYEQYF. The CDR3 DNA reads as TGCAGTGCTAGACCTTCCTACGAGCAGTACTTC.

The chain combines TRBV29-1 with TRBJ2-7, with TRBD1 matching over 9 bases. The CDR3 totals 13 residues. V lost 2 bases, J lost 4 bases, and 3 bases stayed unmatched. Germline V gene sequence: CDR1 SQVTM, CDR2 ANQGSEA. The CDR3 region is CSVEKGTGYEQYF. Here the CDR3 DNA reads TGCAGCGTTGAAAAAGGGACAGGGTACGAGCAGTACTTC.

The genes are TRBV10-3 and TRBJ2-7; 9 bases match TRBD1. V lost 6 bases to trimming and J lost 4 bases; unmatched junction nucleotides: 4. CDR3 length: 13 amino acids. Per germline, CDR1 ENHRY and CDR2 SYGVKD. Here the CDR3 DNA reads TGTGCCATCAGATCCGGGACAGGGTACGAGCAGTACTTC. This sequence encodes CAIRSGTGYEQYF.

The chain recombines TRBV27 with TRBJ2-7, with D perhaps TRBD1 (5 bases). Germline CDR1 is MNHEY and CDR2 is SMNVEV (reference sequence). This CDR3 contains 13 residues. V shed 2 bases and J shed 1 base, with 6 bases lying between them. CDR3 nucleotide sequence: TGTGCCAGCAGTTTAAGACAGTCCTACGAGCAGTACTTC. It encodes CASSLRQSYEQYF.

This chain links TRBV5-1 with TRBJ2-1; TRBD2 matches 10 bases. The CDR3 covers 15 residues. With 0 bases clipped from V and 8 bases from J, the junction kept 5 bases outside the gene matches. From germline, CDR1 is SGHRS and CDR2 YFSETQ. CDR3 residues: CASSLVSGGIDEQFF. In DNA, the CDR3 is TGCGCCAGCAGCTTGGTTAGCGGGGGGATCGATGAGCAGTTCTTC.

The CDR3 reads CASSSLAGSSYEQYF. CDR3 DNA: TGTGCCAGCAGCTCCTTAGCGGGGAGCTCCTACGAGCAGTACTTC. J is TRBJ2-7 and V is TRBV7-8; TRBD2 matches 8 bases. Germline V gene sequence: CDR1 SGHVS, CDR2 FQNEAQ. The CDR3 has 15 amino acids. V shed 4 bases and J 0 bases; nucleotides not matched to a gene: 5.